This T cell receptor beta chain stems from a study of regulatory T cells in long-lasting Graves disease. To make TCR beta libraries, researchers used iRepertoire HTBI primers and Arm-PCR of CDR3 regions. MiXCR was run by TCRdb on the multiplex PCR reads, yielding one entry per CDR3 protein. The sample yields 510,000 or so distinct CDR3 sequences, around 11% seen once. Time point specified: newly diagnosed GD, antithyroid drugs for less than 3 months. The TCR library used RNA extracted from PBMCs. Germline V CDR1 and CDR2: KGHSH, LQKENI. CDR3 length: 16 residues. V dropped 0 bases and J dropped 1 base, with 12 bases sitting between them. Another study also made use of these data, one on T cells in Graves' hyperthyroidism and ophthalmopathy.

The chain couples TRBV18 to TRBJ1-2, with D uncertain. This receptor was obtained from a young woman with Graves disease. Sequenced material: peripheral blood mononuclear cells (PBMCs), taken at new diagnosis, from a patient treated with antithyroid drugs. The CDR3 coding sequence is TGTGCCAGCTCACCACCGGGCGGTCACCTTAACTATGGCTACACCTTC. Encoded protein: CASSPPGGHLNYGYTF.